Reported below is one T cell receptor (beta chain). The sample is drawn from a study of blood T cell repertoires in COVID-19. Study context: The United States, Italy and Spain supplied acute and convalescent COVID-19 samples. PBMCs, B-cell-depleted T cells, or T cells were the source of the cDNA or gDNA that made up the material.

Per the original data handling: Reference gene primer amplification in the assay estimated nucleated cell counts. The protocol was immunoSEQ multiplex PCR, while the TCRdb copy is restricted to in-frame clones and leaves out a portion. D and trimming were read from the DNA, whereas the V and J calls and clone size are those reported in that table. The sample has some 230,000 clones; roughly 85% are singletons. J gave up 4 bases and V 3 bases, and 4 bases lay outside the gene matches. Germline CDR1 reads SGHRS; CDR2 reads YFSETQ. The CDR3 loop spans 14 amino acids. The chain joins TRBV5-1 to TRBJ1-1, with 9 bases aligning to TRBD1. The sequencing input was peripheral blood. This receptor was obtained from a middle-aged man with acute or convalescent COVID-19. The CDR3 protein is CASSWTGESTEAFF. The CDR3 DNA is TGCGCCAGCAGCTGGACAGGGGAAAGCACTGAAGCTTTCTTT.